This T cell receptor (beta chain) was identified during a study of blood T cells in healthy people across ages (dated by TCRdb to 2015 to 2017). At the level of the whole study: In model experiments, roughly one uniquely barcoded TCR beta cDNA molecule per two T cells was captured by template switching. The study analyzed two additional independent replicas of 1 million unique cDNA reads from the same blood draw for two donors, one aged 18 to 30 and one aged 80 or older. Donors were grouped into four age groups: young (average 16 years), middle-aged (roughly 37), aged (over 55) and long-lived (about 82). The study measured age-related changes in TCR beta repertoire diversity using deep sequencing normalized with unique cDNA molecular identifiers.

Broad study findings and their caveats: Compared with the aged group, the long-lived group had more naive CD4+ T cells, fewer expanded clones and increased TCR diversity, a pattern suggesting age selection. Observed TCR beta diversity correlated strongly with the percentage of naive T cells measured by flow cytometry. Because the CMV infection status of the donors was unknown, age-related changes in expanded clonotypes may potentially have been confounded. Observed TCR beta diversity per million T cells fell roughly linearly with age, and a significant reduction was already apparent by age around 36. Bulk unsorted PBMC profiling prevented conclusive comparison of naive and antigen-experienced compartments. Total diversity estimates from one million sequenced T cells were considered lower bounds and underestimates.

Donors were roughly 40 systemically healthy Caucasian individuals from Russia aged roughly 6 to 90 years. Roughly 9 milliliters of peripheral blood were drawn from each donor into EDTA-treated Vacutainer tubes. Ficoll-Paque density-gradient centrifugation was used to isolate PBMCs, with at least 7 million obtained per sample. Total RNA, at least 6 micrograms per sample, was extracted from PBMCs with Trizol reagent. For every donor, an aliquot of PBMCs went through flow cytometry to measure the percentages of naive CD45RAhigh/CD27high T cells. From cysteine to phenylalanine, the CDR3 is 15 amino acids long. Only CDR3 DNA remains: 45 bases, in frame from the first base. The germline V gene (reference sequence) specifies SGHKS as CDR1 and YYEKEE as CDR2. At the junction V is shortened by 3 bases and J by 2 bases, with 12 bases in between. Receptors were amplified or captured by 5' RACE. Sequencing was carried out with an Illumina HiSeq 2500. The second PCR ran for roughly 7 to 11 cycles and used a J-beta primer mix along with a sample-barcoded 5' primer. A unique molecular identifier was introduced onto each TCR beta cDNA molecule by a template-switch 5' adaptor carrying 12 random nucleotides. Each sample yielded at least 3 million CDR3-containing paired-end reads. The Mint cDNA synthesis kit, primed by a TRBC-specific oligonucleotide, was used to synthesize first-strand cDNA from all RNA. Following uracil-DNA glycosylase treatment, all cDNA underwent a first 18-cycle PCR with the universal primers M1SS and BC2_uni_R. As for the original processing: For normalization, 1 million high-quality reads were randomly selected from each sample, with every read carrying a distinct molecular identifier. Instead of being binned into consensus sequences, reads that shared molecular identifiers were thrown out. CDR3 identification, clonotype clustering and error correction used MiTCR with a Q25 quality threshold and the strictest error-elimination algorithm. A nonparametric unseen species model with Euler transformation was used to estimate lower-bound total TCR beta diversity. TCRdb cleaned the public reads at Q25 with fastp, built clones with MiXCR and kept in-frame beta chains. Rows matching on CDR3 protein sequence are summarized as one entry with the most common DNA and genes. None of the V and J calls come from the authors' own analysis; TCRdb made them. The sample table holds around 700,000 distinct CDR3 sequences, of which about 25% were seen once. Together, the top ten hold 9.4% of the sample.

This clonotype was counted between two and nine times. Its antigen is still unknown. Per-base quality was not reported, and no clone a single base away is much larger than it. This sample was also put to use in a study of T cells of mothers and their children. As described in the second report: Nine systemically healthy Caucasian individuals served as donors, namely three mothers together with their six children. cDNA synthesis used all of the extracted RNA, with around 1.4 ug of RNA in each 15 ul reaction. In the second PCR, the M1S primer added sample barcodes and 2-4 random nucleotides. More than 9 million TCR beta CDR3 reads were obtained from each mother, and millions of reads were obtained from each child. TCR recombination output is similarly shaped by thymic selection in related and unrelated pairs, with a minor effect exerted by inherited differences. Normalized repertoire overlap in related mother-child pairs was always slightly higher than in unrelated mother-child pairs, but the difference was never significant. No persistent microchimeric T cell clones were detected, at a sensitivity of roughly 96 clones per million clonotypes. In the study, deep NGS was used to compare the TCR beta repertoires of mothers and children, and features distinguishing related mother-child pairs from unrelated individuals were sought. Mothers averaged around 43 +/- 4 years of age and children averaged roughly 11 +/- 4 years. After adapter ligation was performed with NEBNext reagents, the libraries were sequenced on an Illumina HiSeq 2000 with 100+100 nt paired-end reads. Mother and child libraries were prepared a month apart and sequenced in separate runs to prevent cross-contamination. For each donor, between roughly 500,000 and 2,100,000 distinct TCR beta clonotypes were identified. Naive TCR beta clonotypes were estimated from low-frequency clonotypes matched to each donor's FACS-determined naive share, without sorting.

The material sequenced was blood. The TCR originated in a boy younger than 18 in good health. The chain employs TRBV5-5 and TRBJ2-1; TRBD1 is a weak D gene call, 5 bases matching. The sequenced DNA is TGTGCCAGCAGCTCATCAGGGAACACCTACAATGAGCAGTTCTTC. Its product reads: CASSSSGNTYNEQFF.